A selection of T cell receptor beta chains follows, all from one sample in a study of blood T cell repertoires in COVID-19. Produced via immunoSEQ multiplex PCR; TCRdb's table is partial and in-frame only. This table has 300,000 to 350,000 clones, roughly nine tenths appearing once. Sample: peripheral blood. The receptors stem from a woman aged 60-75 years with COVID-19, enrolled during active disease. CDR3s include the opening cysteine and the closing phenylalanine or tryptophan. Each record gives: J gene, clone size, D gene, V gene, CDR3 DNA, CDR3 protein. D genes are given only for firm matches. Where a row states a size, it is once, few, many or the class of an expanded clone; other rows omit it.

>TRBJ2-1|.|TRBD2|TRBV30
TGTGCCTGGAGCAGATCGGCGGGGGATTGGGGCCGCCAGTTCTTC
CAWSRSAGDWGRQFF
>TRBJ1-6|once|.|TRBV7-9
TGTGCCAGCAGCTTGGCGGTTTCCAGGGATTCACCCCTCCACTTT
CASSLAVSRDSPLHF
>TRBJ1-3|.|TRBD1|TRBV2
TGTGCCACCAGGGGGGTACAGGGGGTGTCTGGAAACACCATATATTTT
CATRGVQGVSGNTIYF
>TRBJ1-6|.|TRBD1|TRBV28
TGTGCCAGCAAGGTACAGGGGTGGAATTCACCCCTCCACTTT
CASKVQGWNSPLHF
>TRBJ2-7|.|TRBD1|TRBV7-9
TGTGCCAGCAGCTCAGACAGGGGGCGGTCGGGGGAGCAGTACTTC
CASSSDRGRSGEQYF
>TRBJ1-5|.|TRBD1|TRBV5-4
TGTGCCAGCAGCTTGGGAGGGGACAGGGGAAATCAGCCCCAGCATTTT
CASSLGGDRGNQPQHF
>TRBJ1-5|.|TRBD1|TRBV2
TGTGCCAGCAGGCCCACCCGGGACAGGGAGCCCCAGCATTTT
CASRPTRDREPQHF
>TRBJ2-5|.|TRBD2|TRBV28
TGTGCCAGCAGTTTGGGAGGGGCTGGGTACCAAGAGACCCAGTACTTC
CASSLGGAGYQETQYF
>TRBJ2-7|.|TRBD2|TRBV10-3
TGTGCCATCAATCCCGGAGCGGGGGTTACCTACGAGCAGTACTTC
CAINPGAGVTYEQYF
>TRBJ1-5|.|.|TRBV30
TGTGCCTGGAGTTCGTTGAATCAGCCCCAGCATTTT
CAWSSLNQPQHF
>TRBJ1-2|.|TRBD1|TRBV27
TGTGCCAGCAGTCTTAAGACAGGGCTGGGTGGCTACACCTTC
CASSLKTGLGGYTF
>TRBJ1-5|once|TRBD1|TRBV28
TGTGCCAGCTCCCCAGGGGGGAATCAGCCCCAGCATTTT
CASSPGGNQPQHF
>TRBJ2-1|.|TRBD1|TRBV6-6
TGTGCCAGCAGTTCACGGGCCGACAGGGGGGGCGGTGAGCAGTTCTTC
CASSSRADRGGGEQFF
>TRBJ2-7|.|TRBD1|TRBV5-3
TGTGCCAGGCCGTACCCCGGACAGGGACCCTCCTACGAGCAGTACTTC
CARPYPGQGPSYEQYF
>TRBJ2-5|.|.|TRBV5-1
TGCGCCAGCAGCACCGGGGTCTCCGGGAGAGAGACCCAGTACTTC
CASSTGVSGRETQYF
>TRBJ1-6|once|.|TRBV6-5
TGTGCCAGCAGTAACAGGGAAGTGGCACCCCTCCACTTT
CASSNREVAPLHF
>TRBJ2-7|.|.|TRBV5-1
TGCGCCAGCAGCCCGACCGACGGGAGCTCCTACGAGCAGTACTTC
CASSPTDGSSYEQYF
>TRBJ2-3|.|.|TRBV4-1
TGCGCCAGCAGCCAAGGTTCCGGGACATCCAGTTTCACAGATACGCAGTATTTT
CASSQGSGTSSFTDTQYF
>TRBJ1-4|.|.|TRBV6-5
TGTGCCAGCAGTACAGGGTTCGCAACTAATGAAAAACTGTTTTTT
CASSTGFATNEKLFF
>TRBJ2-7|.|TRBD1|TRBV18
TGTGCCAGCTCTTCAGGGGGCATATACGAGCAGTACTTC
CASSSGGIYEQYF
>TRBJ1-1|.|.|TRBV7-8
TGTGCCAGCAGCTTAGGGCCCCTGCGGCCTGAAGCTTTCTTT
CASSLGPLRPEAFF
>TRBJ1-1|.|.|TRBV2
TGTGCCAGCAGCGAGCGGAACACTGAAGCTTTCTTT
CASSERNTEAFF
>TRBJ2-7|.|TRBD1|TRBV7-2
TGTGCCAGCAGCTCGGACAGGGGCTCCTACGAGCAGTACTTC
CASSSDRGSYEQYF
>TRBJ2-1|.|TRBD2|TRBV13
TGTGCCAGCAGCTCGGCGGCTAGCGGGGGGGGTAGGGATGAGCAGTTCTTC
CASSSAASGGGRDEQFF
>TRBJ1-2|.|TRBD1|TRBV9
TGTGCCAGCAGCGTAGGACAGGGGGCGAAGAACTATGGCTACACCTTC
CASSVGQGAKNYGYTF
>TRBJ1-1|.|.|TRBV18
TGTGCCAGCTCCCACGGAGGGGAAACTGAAGCTTTCTTT
CASSHGGETEAFF
>TRBJ2-3|.|TRBD2|TRBV4-1
TGCGCCAGCAGCAAGCGCCTGGCGGGGGGGCTGGATACGCAGTATTTT
CASSKRLAGGLDTQYF
>TRBJ1-6|.|TRBD1|TRBV28
TGTGCCAGCAGACCAGGGGGCCGGTGGGGTTCACCCCTCCACTTT
CASRPGGRWGSPLHF
>TRBJ1-1|.|TRBD1|TRBV25-1
TGTGCCAGCAGTCTTGACAGGGTGGGCACTGAAGCTTTCTTT
CASSLDRVGTEAFF
>TRBJ1-2|.|TRBD1|TRBV6-5
TGTGCCAGCAGTACAGGGGGGCTTAACTATGGCTACACCTTC
CASSTGGLNYGYTF
>TRBJ2-2|.|TRBD1|TRBV9
TGTGCCAGCAGCTCCAGGACAGGGACGAACACCGGGGAGCTGTTTTTT
CASSSRTGTNTGELFF
>TRBJ1-2|.|TRBD1|TRBV29-1
TGCAGCGGGTTCCCGAGACAGGGATTGGGTGGCTACACCTTC
CSGFPRQGLGGYTF
>TRBJ1-4|few|TRBD1|TRBV6-5
TGTGCCAGCAGGGACAGGGTCAATGAAAAACTGTTTTTT
CASRDRVNEKLFF
>TRBJ2-3|once|TRBD1|TRBV2
TGTGCCAGATCACGGACAGGGGGTCAGGATACGCAGTATTTT
CARSRTGGQDTQYF
>TRBJ2-1|.|TRBD2|TRBV19
TGTGCCAGTAGACTCCTAGCGGGGGGCCTCGGCGAGCAGTTCTTC
CASRLLAGGLGEQFF
>TRBJ2-7|.|TRBD1|TRBV28
TGTGCCAGCAGACTACCGGGACAGGGGGCTGGGAAGCAGTACTTC
CASRLPGQGAGKQYF
>TRBJ2-3|once|.|TRBV3-1/TRBV3-2
TGTGCCAGCAGCCTACGGGTCAACCCCTCCACAGATACGCAGTATTTT
CASSLRVNPSTDTQYF
>TRBJ1-5|.|.|TRBV3-1/TRBV3-2
TGTGCCAGCAGCCGGAACAGTAATCAGCCCCAGCATTTT
CASSRNSNQPQHF
>TRBJ1-1|.|.|TRBV7-2
TGTGCCAGCAGCTTACTTGGGTTCCCGGGTGAAGCTTTCTTT
CASSLLGFPGEAFF